This T cell receptor (beta chain) was recorded in a study of blood T cell repertoires in COVID-19. Study-level background: Samples of COVID-19 (acute and convalescent) were obtained from the United States, Italy and Spain. Sources were T cells, B-cell-depleted T cells, or PBMCs; the material itself was cDNA or gDNA.

Some clones are missing from TCRdb's copy, which holds only in-frame ones; the method was immunoSEQ multiplex PCR. The sample consists of 120,000 to 150,000 clones, 70% to 90% of them appearing once. Allocation to cohorts depended on clinical history reported by the participants. The sequencing sample was made of PBMCs or T cells enriched from blood (not recorded which). This receptor was identified in a woman aged 25 to 45 with acute COVID-19.

CDR3 in DNA: TGTGCCAGCTCACCAAATGACAGGGCAGCGGGCGCGGGGAACGAGCAGTACTTC. This codes for CASSPNDRAAGAGNEQYF. The V gene is TRBV18, the J gene TRBJ2-7; a possible D gene is TRBD1 (7 bases). The germline gives CDR1 KGHSH, CDR2 LQKENI. The CDR3 loop spans 18 amino acids. V gave up 2 bases and J gave up 5 bases, with 25 bases separating them.